Reported below is one TCR beta chain. Its antigen remains unidentified. TCRdb passed the PCR reads through MiXCR, listing each CDR3 protein once. The repertoire has approximately 670,000 distinct CDR3 sequences, roughly 21% of them found once; the top ten carry 0.85% to 0.9%. The authors gated naive CD8 T cells as CD8+CD4-CCR7+CD45RA+ for sorting. The data belong to a study of molecular identifiers for immune sequencing clone quantification. Study-wide findings and caveats: Clones that had above 20 RNA copies took up over 97% of effector molecules but under 1% in naive cells.

This CDR3 has 14 amino acids. V was pared by 11 bases and J by 0 bases, with 15 bases between. In germline, CDR1 is SNHLY, CDR2 FYNNEI. This chain uses TRBV2 with TRBJ2-3; maybe TRBD2 (6 bases). Input material: naive CD8+ T cells from blood, with Jurkat cell RNA spiked in. Subset meaning: FACS-sorted CD8+CD4-CCR7+CD45RA+ naive T cells. This clonotype originated in a human donor in good health. Some libraries in this study had Jurkat cell RNA spiked in. The CDR3 coding sequence is TGTGCCTGTACTTCCGCGGGGAGCACAGATACGCAGTATTTT. The encoded protein is CACTSAGSTDTQYF.